This T cell receptor (beta chain) appears in the sequencing data of a study of blood T cell repertoires in COVID-19. For the study at large: The cDNA or gDNA used as material had been derived from T cells, B-cell-depleted T cells, or PBMCs.

This clone was recorded only once. Original analysis: By means of reference gene primer amplification, nucleated cell counts were estimated. Here immunoSEQ multiplex PCR was the method, and the copy in TCRdb shows in-frame clones only, minus some. V, J and clone size are taken as reported in that table, and D and trimming were inferred from the DNA itself. The top ten hold approximately 0.35% of the sample, which has tens of thousands of clones, over 85% seen once. V dropped 2 bases and J dropped 5; count of bases not matched to a gene: 2. The germline gives CDR1 KGHDR, CDR2 SFDVKD. This CDR3 spans 15 amino acids.

The TCR was taken from a man aged 45-60 years with COVID-19, enrolled during active disease. The source material was peripheral blood. The rearrangement joins TRBV24-1 to TRBJ2-1; TRBD1 aligns across 10 bases. The CDR3 DNA reads TGTGCCACCAGTGATTCCGGGACAGGGGACAATGAGCAGTTCTTC. It specifies CATSDSGTGDNEQFF.